This TCR beta chain was documented in a study of cytomegalovirus exposure and HLA in healthy donors (dated by TCRdb to about 2017). Regarding the complete study: According to an earlier analysis of around 600 of the donors, about 179 million T cells yielded 120 million or so unique TCR beta sequences and approximately 300 Gb of sequence data. Roughly 5 DR-DQ haplotypes were handled as single units for association and clustering, since linkage in the cohort was strong. Donor age, sex, ethnicity and CMV serostatus were compiled together with the repertoire data. Every repertoire in the discovery cohort had been generated on one and the same sequencing platform. Rather than drawing on any new phenotypic data, the later analysis identified candidate immune exposures from TCR beta sequences and the way those sequences occurred across donors. A separate validation cohort of roughly 130 different subjects was used in addition to the roughly 700-subject first cohort. The number of donors typed differed by locus, with about 629-630 for A, B, C, DRB1 and DQB1, 522 for DQA1, 600 to 610 for DPA1, and some 470 for DPB1. Using immunosequencing, the study profiled T cell repertoires from fewer than 850 subjects and related those repertoires to cytomegalovirus serostatus. Among some 400 genotyped donors of the cohort, an average of about 220,000 unique TCR beta nucleotide sequences was sequenced per donor, of which roughly 17% were non-productive. The study combined high-throughput TCR immunosequencing, statistical association of individual TCRs with disease status, and machine learning to predict cytomegalovirus infection status. The study aimed to test whether signatures of past pathogen exposure could be identified by cataloging public T cell receptors. Genome-wide SNP genotypes for about 65% of the roughly 700 donors were used in a later genetic analysis, which treated that subset as a discovery cohort. Among the roughly 410 genotyped donors, approximately 82% belonged to the genetic ancestry cluster associated with self-reported Caucasian donors. HLA typing covered class I and class II loci at four-digit resolution. To study patterns of TCR occurrence, a later analysis re-analyzed previously published TCR beta repertoires from under 750 donors and added high-resolution HLA genotyping. An earlier analysis of approximately 640 of the donors applied high-throughput TCR beta sequencing to assess whether each TCR beta V gene segment acted as functional or pseudogenic. An early release that covered about 640 HLA-typed donors contained 250 to 350 gigabases of sequencing data and around 80 million unique TCR sequences.

The cohort was made up of 500 to 850 healthy bone marrow donors. At the time of sampling, all cohort members were nominally healthy, though unrecorded immune exposures were likely present. The donor tested CMV seropositive, placing the donor among the approximately 290 seropositive members of the cohort. Every donor gave a peripheral blood sample, and the peripheral blood mononuclear cells from that sample were used for TCR beta sequencing. Genomic DNA was extracted from the blood cell samples with the Qiagen DNeasy Blood Extraction Kit. Points the paper makes about the study in general: An association between a missense DCLRE1C variant and V-gene and J-gene trimming of TCR beta chains was found in a later genetic analysis and replicated in an independent cohort. Because counts were too low, roughly 16 rarely observed V segments, including chromosome 9 orphons, were left out of the earlier analysis of about 500 of the donors. Correlated functional status among segregating V segments might reflect linkage disequilibrium, but an unknown experimental factor could not be ruled out. When HLA alleles, especially DR and DQ, strongly co-occurred, TCR associations were difficult to assign to individual alleles. Compared with the approximately 670-donor mean, donors in an Asian-associated ancestry cluster had fewer N-insertions in productive TCRs, according to a later genetic analysis. Most TCR sequences were seen in very few donors, while some public TCRs were found in many individuals. According to a later analysis, TCR association rates differed among HLA loci, with DRB1 alleles showing the most associated TCRs and HLA-C alleles showing the fewest. A group of highly shared sequence variants was considered likely to be a technical artifact of the sequencing pipeline. Several of the top co-occurrence clusters appeared to be linked to parvovirus B19, influenza, CMV and Epstein-Barr virus, according to a later analysis. A later analysis found that HLA-associated TCR beta chains were more clonally expanded and had lower generation probabilities than equally common non-associated chains. The study gave a list of about 170 TCR beta chains associated with cytomegalovirus. In an earlier analysis of approximately 600 of the donors, most TCR beta V segments were observed in productive rearrangements about 90% or about 30% of the time, broadly matching IMGT annotations. In a later analysis, most CMV-associated TCR beta chains were found to appear HLA-restricted, with HLA associations seemingly driven largely by CMV exposure. The authors suggested that the approach could potentially be generalized to other disease states and immunological phenotypes. In a later analysis, around 17,000 TCR beta sequences were associated with specific HLA alleles at a false discovery rate of 0.05. Presence/absence analyses assumed roughly uniform sequencing depth across donors, an assumption that may not hold. This cohort had only TCR beta chains sequenced, and the lack of alpha or paired-chain data limited which features could be detected. Because HLA typing was missing for some donors at each locus, association tests included only the typed subset. A further reported finding was that TCR beta sequences accurately predicted the HLA-A and HLA-B alleles for most subjects in the first cohort. The classifier was reported to diagnose cytomegalovirus status with high specificity and sensitivity in both the original cohort and the validation cohort. Immune exposure information for the cohort was limited to CMV serostatus. A few of the identified cytomegalovirus-associated TCR beta chains were confirmed in vitro to be specific for cytomegalovirus antigens.

Points on this clone: There is no known antigen for this receptor. No much larger clone exists at a distance of one base, and base qualities are not known.

The method behind the library was the immunoSEQ multiplex PCR assay. For the multiplex PCR, a mixture combining 60 forward primers for TCR Vbeta segments and 13 reverse primers for TCR Jbeta segments was used. The CDR3 region of rearranged TCR beta genes was amplified from genomic DNA by a multiplex PCR assay. Amplified TCR beta libraries were sequenced as 87-base-pair reads on the Illumina HiSeq System. The published analysis was carried out like this. A later analysis counted about 80 million unique TCR beta chains across the 640 or so repertoires, and about 10 million of these chains were shared by at least two donors. A nearest-neighbor algorithm error-corrected the raw reads and collapsed the reads into unique sequences, merging closely related sequences to remove PCR and sequencing errors. V, D and J gene segments were assigned by aligning CDR3 sequences to IMGT reference sequences. For a sequence to be retained, at least a six-nucleotide match to both a V gene segment and a J gene segment was required. A rearrangement was called productive if the CDR3 had no stop codons and remained in frame with V and J, and every other rearrangement was called non-productive. Following IMGT convention, CDR3 was defined as the stretch from the second conserved V-encoded cysteine to the conserved J-encoded phenylalanine. The earlier analysis of roughly 590 of the donors excluded sequences that lacked an unambiguous match to a single V gene segment. An earlier analysis of several hundred of the donors called V segments functional above 56.7% productive rearrangements and segregating when the between-donor standard deviation exceeded 5%. A statistical classification framework was developed to diagnose cytomegalovirus status using the catalog of TCR beta chain sequences. V and J gene assignment, in a later analysis, came from comparing TCR nucleotide sequences with IMGT/GENE-DB human TR gene sequences. The TCRdist pipeline was used in a later analysis to assign CDR3 sequences and most-parsimonious VDJ recombination scenarios. In a later analysis, each TCR beta chain was defined by its CDR3 amino acid sequence together with its V-gene family, and reads lacking a unique V-gene family were excluded. To address suspected cross-contamination and a sequencing artifact, a later analysis removed over 500 highly shared, low-generation-probability nucleotide sequences. In a later analysis, a clonal expansion index was calculated for each public chain from normalized within-repertoire ranks of inferred template counts. In a later analysis, generation probabilities were computed with a VDJ recombination model fitted to out-of-frame rearrangements, and the resulting probabilities were checked against IGoR. In a later analysis, TCR-TCR, TCR-HLA and TCR-CMV co-occurrence was scored with hypergeometric tests, and a repertoire-size bias correction was applied to TCR pairs. False discovery rates were estimated in a later analysis by permuting HLA or CMV assignments 20 times. A later analysis grouped co-occurring TCRs with DBSCAN, adding TCRdist sequence similarity when clustering within HLA-allele-positive subsets. For co-occurrence clustering, repertoires with fewer than 30,000 or more than 120,000 public chains were excluded, along with a handful of repertoires with anomalous nucleotide sharing. In its TCRdb copy, this immuneACCESS table keeps in-frame sequences only and misses some clones. Where compared with another copy, unresolved V genes explain less than half of these, and the others have no known cause. V and J calls and clone size come straight from that table; D and trimming were deduced from the DNA. Present in this sample are some 180,000 clones, about three quarters of which were seen just once. Of the sample, around 3.4% is held by the ten largest clones.

This TCR was sampled from a woman aged 55-75 years in good health and CMV-seropositive. The sequencing input was PBMCs.

CDR3 sequence: CASSFSGGRTEAFF. DNA sequence: TGTGCCAGCAGTTTCTCAGGGGGTCGGACTGAAGCTTTCTTT. The chain employs TRBV28 and TRBJ1-1, with 7 central nucleotides matching TRBD1. Trimmed from V: 3 bases; trimmed from J: 5 bases; junction bases lacking a gene match: 6. CDR1 and CDR2 were assigned from the germline V gene as MDHEN and SYDVKM. Inclusive of the bounding cysteine and phenylalanine, the CDR3 is 14 residues long. The sequence is cut down to CDR3 DNA, 42 bases in frame from base 1.